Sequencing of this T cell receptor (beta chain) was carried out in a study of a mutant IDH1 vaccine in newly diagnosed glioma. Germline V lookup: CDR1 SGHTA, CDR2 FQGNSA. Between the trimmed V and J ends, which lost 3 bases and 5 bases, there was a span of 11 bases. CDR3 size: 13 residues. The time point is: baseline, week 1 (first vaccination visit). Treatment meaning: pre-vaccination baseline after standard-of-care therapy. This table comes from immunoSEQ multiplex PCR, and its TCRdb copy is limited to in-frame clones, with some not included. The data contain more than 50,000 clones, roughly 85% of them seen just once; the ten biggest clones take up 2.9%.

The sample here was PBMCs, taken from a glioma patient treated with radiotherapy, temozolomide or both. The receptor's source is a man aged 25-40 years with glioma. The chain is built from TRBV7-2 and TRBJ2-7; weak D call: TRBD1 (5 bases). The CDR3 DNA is TGTGCCAGCAGCTTGGGGCAGGGTCACGAGCAGTACTTC. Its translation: CASSLGQGHEQYF.